The 26 T cell receptor beta chains reported below all come from one sample, sequenced in a study of response to subunit inactivated influenza vaccine. Using its own MiXCR run on the RT-PCR reads, TCRdb lists one record per CDR3 protein. Here the sample spans around 480,000 distinct CDR3 sequences, approximately 10% being singletons. Material: PBMCs from blood, obtained 45 days after vaccination. These receptors were collected from a man between 45 and 60 years old who received an inactivated influenza vaccine.

This clonotype was recorded a few times. The chain uses TRBV9 and TRBJ2-2; D remains unclear. V gave up 0 bases and J gave up 2 bases, with 5 bases separating them. The CDR3 sequence is 14 residues long. Germline V gene sequence: CDR1 SGDLS, CDR2 YYNGEE. CDR3 protein: CASSVAANTGELFF. The DNA for the CDR3 is TGTGCCAGCAGCGTAGCGGCCAACACCGGGGAGCTGTTTTTT.

This clonotype was observed a handful of times. The rearrangement uses TRBV12-3 or TRBV12-4 and TRBJ2-7, with D maybe TRBD1 (5 bases). This CDR3 has 17 residues. Trimming left V 3 bases short and J 4 bases short, with 22 bases between. The CDR3 nucleotides are TGTGCCAGCAGTTTCGGGTATGCAGGGCCCGCCGGATACGAGCAGTACTTC. As protein: CASSFGYAGPAGYEQYF.

The sample holds a few counts of this clonotype. The chain carries TRBV10-2 and TRBJ1-2; 9 nucleotides match TRBD1. The germline CDR1 and CDR2 sequences are WSHSY and SAAADI. This CDR3 contains 14 residues. Germline trimming cut 1 base from V and 7 bases from J; bases unmatched to any gene: 4. Here the CDR3 DNA reads TGCGCCAGCAGTGAGTGGGGGACAGGGCCTGGCTACACCTTC. Amino acid sequence: CASSEWGTGPGYTF.

V and J are TRBV24-1 and TRBJ2-3, with D possibly matching TRBD2 (6 bases). The V and J ends lost 4 bases and 6 bases respectively, with 16 bases between them. CDR1 KGHDR and CDR2 SFDVKD come from the germline V gene. The CDR3 length is 15 residues. CDR3 residues: CATSEEGTLVDTQYF. For the CDR3, the DNA is TGTGCCACCAGTGAGGAAGGGACTCTCGTGGATACGCAGTATTTT.

V and J are TRBV6-2 or TRBV6-3 and TRBJ2-7; 8 bases are shared with TRBD2. V lost 7 bases, J lost 0 bases, and 14 bases stayed unmatched. Germline V CDR1 and CDR2: MNHEY, SVGEGT. The CDR3 extends over 17 amino acids. CDR3 region: CASTSDASGSRSYEQYF. CDR3 nucleotides: TGTGCCAGCACAAGCGACGCGAGCGGGAGCCGCTCCTACGAGCAGTACTTC.

This clonotype was seen more than once but under ten times. This rearrangement joins TRBV20-1 to TRBJ2-3; a possible D gene is TRBD2 (6 bases). The CDR3 has 12 amino acids. Germline-derived CDR1 and CDR2 are DFQATT and SNEGSKA (reference sequence). The CDR3 spells CMWERGTDTQYF. CDR3 coding DNA: TGCATGTGGGAGCGGGGCACAGATACGCAGTATTTT.

This clonotype has more than one count but fewer than ten. The rearrangement joins TRBV19 to TRBJ1-2, with D possibly being TRBD1 (5 bases). In germline, CDR1 is LNHDA, CDR2 SQIVND (reference sequence). Deletions cut 3 bases from V and 0 bases from J, with 11 bases between. This CDR3 is 15 amino acids long. CDR3 residues: CASSIGTATNYGYTF. CDR3 nucleotides: TGTGCCAGTAGTATTGGGACGGCAACTAACTATGGCTACACCTTC. The full variable domain, rest sourced from reference TRBV19 and TRBJ1-2, is DGGITQSPKYLFRKEGQNVTLSCEQNLNHDAMYWYRQDPGQGLRLIYYSQIVNDFQKGDIAEGYSVSREKKESFPLTVTSAQKNPTAFYLCASSIGTATNYGYTFGSGTRLTVV.

This clonotype has more than one count but fewer than ten. The chain recombines TRBV29-1 with TRBJ2-1; 7 bases are a match to TRBD1. The V gene's germline CDR1 is SQVTM and CDR2 ANQGSEA. The CDR3 runs 14 residues. V gave up 1 base and J gave up 6 bases; unmatched junction bases: 6. CDR3 coding DNA: TGCAGCGTTGAAGGACAGGGATCCCTCAATGAGCAGTTCTTC. It yields the protein CSVEGQGSLNEQFF.

This clonotype was counted only a few times. This chain connects TRBV20-1 to TRBJ2-3, with D perhaps matching TRBD2 (6 bases). The CDR3 length is 15 residues. CDR1 is DFQATT and CDR2 is SNEGSKA in the germline V gene (reference sequence). V gave up 2 bases and J gave up 1 base, with 13 bases separating them. The CDR3 DNA reads as TGCAGTGCTAGAAAGTCGGGAGTGGGCACAGATACGCAGTATTTT. Translating gives CSARKSGVGTDTQYF.

V usage is TRBV20-1 and J usage is TRBJ2-1; D possibly corresponds to TRBD2 (6 bases). Deletions cut 1 base from V and 3 bases from J, with 13 bases between. Germline V gives CDR1 DFQATT, CDR2 SNEGSKA (reference sequence). This CDR3 comprises 15 residues. CDR3 coding DNA: TGCAGTGCTAGAGCACTATCTAGCGTCTACAATGAGCAGTTCTTC. The encoded protein is CSARALSSVYNEQFF.

This clonotype was observed many times. J is TRBJ2-2 and V is TRBV10-2; D is unresolved. V was cut by 6 bases and J by 7 bases, with 12 bases left in between. The CDR3 has 13 residues. The germline gives CDR1 WSHSY, CDR2 SAAADI. CDR3 protein: CASRVRAGGELFF. CDR3 sequence (DNA): TGCGCCAGCAGAGTTAGGGCAGGCGGGGAGCTGTTTTTT.

This clonotype was seen ten or more times. As DNA, the CDR3 is TGTGCCAGCAGCTTAAGTGGGCCCGGGGAGCTGTTTTTT. Its protein is CASSLSGPGELFF. V and J are TRBV7-9 and TRBJ2-2; unclear D gene. This CDR3 comprises 13 residues. V dropped 2 bases and J dropped 6 bases, with 7 bases sitting between them. From germline, CDR1 is SEHNR and CDR2 FQNEAQ (reference sequence).

This clonotype has more than one count but fewer than ten. Germline is not matched at one junction end, which may reflect a read error. The J gene is TRBJ2-7, the V gene TRBV7-2, with 12 nucleotides matching TRBD2. The CDR3 has 16 residues. CDR1 and CDR2 (germline): SGHTA, FQGNSA. In DNA, the CDR3 is TGTGCCAGCCGCTTCTCTAGCGGGAGGGGGACCTACGAGCAGTACTTC. The encoded protein is CASRFSSGRGTYEQYF.

The chain has TRBV11-1 and TRBJ1-2, with TRBD1 identical over 11 bases. Germline CDR1 reads SGHAT; CDR2 reads FQDESV (reference sequence). The CDR3 runs 18 residues. Unmatched junction bases numbered 10, after V lost 0 bases and J lost 4 bases. For the CDR3, the DNA is TGTGCCAGCAGCTTAGCGCCGGGACAGGGGGGTGAGGGCTATGGCTACACCTTC. It codes for CASSLAPGQGGEGYGYTF.

This clonotype has a single count. The chain is built from TRBV7-6 and TRBJ2-1, with D unresolved. V lost 1 base and J lost 5, with 15 bases in between. Germline V lookup: CDR1 SGHVS, CDR2 FNYEAQ. CDR3 length: 16 amino acids. The CDR3 protein is CASSLVNSLSHNEQFF. In DNA form, the CDR3 reads TGTGCCAGCAGCTTAGTGAACAGTTTGAGTCACAATGAGCAGTTCTTC.

In its sample, this clonotype was seen a few times. The chain uses TRBV11-2 and TRBJ1-3; perhaps TRBD1 as D (5 bases). This CDR3 is built from 18 residues. The ends were cut back, 5 bases at V and 2 bases at J, with 22 bases in the middle. CDR1 SGHAT and CDR2 FQNNGV come from the germline V gene. CDR3 nucleotides: TGTGCCAGCAGCCGAAACTTGGCCGGGGGGTTGGCTGGAAACACCATATATTTT. Its protein is CASSRNLAGGLAGNTIYF.

CDR3 protein: CASSGAQLWGAPAGELFF. CDR3 nucleotide sequence: TGTGCCAGCAGTGGGGCCCAGCTCTGGGGGGCTCCGGCGGGGGAGCTGTTTTTT. V and J are TRBV6-1 and TRBJ2-2; D assignment may be TRBD1 or TRBD2 (6 bases each). With 4 bases removed from V and 8 bases from J, the gap between germline ends came to 26 bases. This CDR3 contains 18 residues. The germline CDR1 and CDR2 sequences are MNHNS and SASEGT.

This clonotype was observed many times. The rearrangement links TRBV7-2 to TRBJ2-7, with D possibly being TRBD2 (6 bases). The CDR3 is made up of 15 amino acids. Germline CDR1 SGHTA, CDR2 FQGNSA. V lost 2 bases to trimming and J lost 1 base, with 12 bases between them. CDR3 sequence: CASSLSPRESYEQYF. CDR3 sequence (DNA): TGTGCCAGCAGCTTATCCCCCCGGGAGTCCTACGAGCAGTACTTC.

The genes are TRBV2 and TRBJ2-5, with D unclear. V dropped 6 bases and J dropped 1 base, with 6 bases sitting between them. In germline, CDR1 is SNHLY, CDR2 FYNNEI. This CDR3 has 12 amino acids. CDR3 sequence (DNA): TGTGCCAGCAGGAACCCCCAAGAGACCCAGTACTTC. Protein: CASRNPQETQYF. Complete variable domain (other parts from reference TRBV2 and TRBJ2-5): EPEVTQTPSHQVTQMGQEVILRCVPISNHLYFYWYRQILGQKVEFLVSFYNNEISEKSEIFDDQFSVERPDGSNFTLKIRSTKLEDSAMYFCASRNPQETQYFGPGTRLLVL.

This clonotype has ten or more counts. The V and J genes are TRBV20-1 and TRBJ2-7; D may be TRBD1 (5 bases). This CDR3 contains 12 residues. V shed 6 bases and J shed 2 bases, with 11 bases lying between them. CDR1 and CDR2 from the germline V gene are DFQATT and SNEGSKA (reference sequence). CDR3 sequence: CSASQGPYEQYF. In DNA, the CDR3 is TGCAGTGCCTCTCAGGGTCCCTACGAGCAGTACTTC.

This sequence joins TRBV6-2 or TRBV6-3 and TRBJ2-3; TRBD2 matches 10 bases. Looked up from germline, CDR1 is MNHEY and CDR2 is SVGEGT. CDR3 size: 16 residues. V lost 2 bases and J lost 6; bases outside the gene matches: 8. CDR3 loop: CASSYVLAGAGDTQYF. The CDR3 DNA is TGTGCCAGCAGTTACGTCCTAGCGGGGGCAGGGGATACGCAGTATTTT.

The chain links TRBV20-1 to TRBJ2-1; 8 bases match TRBD2. After removal of 3 bases from V and 2 bases from J, the junction contained 6 bases not matched to a gene. CDR3 size: 15 residues. The germline gives CDR1 DFQATT, CDR2 SNEGSKA (reference sequence). The CDR3 nucleotides read TGCAGTGCTAGCGGGGGGGGGACCCCCTACAATGAGCAGTTCTTC. Protein: CSASGGGTPYNEQFF.

V gene TRBV10-3 combines with J gene TRBJ2-1; the match to TRBD2 covers 9 bases. The CDR3 sequence is 13 residues long. Per germline, CDR1 ENHRY and CDR2 SYGVKD. V gave up 5 bases and J gave up 8 bases; unmatched junction bases: 4. CDR3: CAISRGGADEQFF. The CDR3 DNA follows: TGTGCCATCAGTCGCGGGGGGGCCGATGAGCAGTTCTTC.

This clonotype occurred a few times. The chain is built from TRBV6-5 and TRBJ2-1; 8 bases agree with TRBD2. V lost 0 bases to trimming and J lost 6 bases; unmatched junction nucleotides: 7. The CDR3 length is 16 residues. CDR1 is MNHEY, CDR2 SVGAGI, per germline. Here the CDR3 reads CASSYSGRGGRNEQFF. DNA of the CDR3: TGTGCCAGCAGTTACTCTGGACGGGGGGGCCGCAATGAGCAGTTCTTC.

The gene calls are TRBV4-1 and TRBJ1-5; D is unclear. The CDR3 has 15 amino acids. Looked up from germline, CDR1 is MGHRA and CDR2 is YSYEKL. V shed 1 base and J shed 6 bases, with 13 bases lying between them. CDR3 bases: TGCGCCAGCAGCCAAGCGTTGAGTTGGGGTCAGCCCCAGCATTTT. Translation gives CASSQALSWGQPQHF.

This rearrangement joins TRBV15 to TRBJ2-7; D possibly uses TRBD1 or TRBD2 (5 bases each). The CDR3 is made up of 15 amino acids. Trimming left V 1 base short and J 5 bases short, with 15 bases between. The germline V gene has CDR1 LNHNV and CDR2 YYDKDF (reference sequence). The CDR3 nucleotides read TGTGCCACCAGCAGAGGGTGGTCCGGGGCAGACGAGCAGTACTTC. It translates to CATSRGWSGADEQYF.